The rows below give T cell receptor beta chains drawn from one sample of a study of siplizumab effects on memory and regulatory T cells. Measured with immunoSEQ multiplex PCR; TCRdb has only the in-frame clones, and not every one. The sample consists of about 94,000 clones, around 94% of them appearing once. The sequencing sample was made of non-Treg CD4+ T cells sorted from blood. These TCRs come from a human donor in good health. Both conserved end residues are part of each CDR3. The D gene is left open where the match is weak. Only some rows state a clone size, as once, few, many or a class for expanded clones.

J gene	V gene	clone size	D gene	CDR3 protein	CDR3 DNA
TRBJ1-2	TRBV20-1	once	.	CGIATNYGYTF	TGCGGAATCGCTACTAACTATGGCTACACCTTC
TRBJ2-5	TRBV4-1	.	TRBD2	CASSQEGGGGDEETQYF	TGCGCCAGCAGCCAAGAAGGAGGCGGGGGGGATGAAGAGACCCAGTACTTC
TRBJ1-3	TRBV5-5	.	.	CASSFPGASGNTIYF	TGTGCCAGCAGCTTTCCGGGGGCAAGTGGAAACACCATATATTTT
TRBJ1-2	TRBV5-4	.	.	CASSKQNSYGYTF	TGTGCCAGCAGCAAACAGAACTCCTATGGCTACACCTTC
TRBJ2-4	TRBV4-1	.	.	CASSQDEGRNIQYF	TGCGCCAGCAGCCAAGATGAGGGTAGGAACATTCAGTACTTC
TRBJ2-4	TRBV18	.	TRBD1	CASSGQGAAKNIQYF	TGTGCCAGCTCAGGACAGGGGGCAGCCAAAAACATTCAGTACTTC
TRBJ1-5	TRBV7-2	.	.	CASSLVPPQPQHF	TGTGCCAGCAGCTTAGTCCCTCCTCAGCCCCAGCATTTT
TRBJ1-3	TRBV18	.	.	CASSPMGPQGVSGNTIYF	TGTGCCAGCTCACCGATGGGTCCCCAGGGAGTCTCTGGAAACACCATATATTTT
TRBJ2-3	TRBV6-5	.	TRBD1	CASSRDRITDTQYF	TGTGCCAGCAGTAGGGACAGGATCACAGATACGCAGTATTTT
TRBJ2-5	TRBV4-1	.	TRBD2	CASSRPGLQETQYF	TGCGCCAGCAGCCGACCGGGACTACAAGAGACCCAGTACTTC
TRBJ2-1	TRBV27	.	.	CASSYVPKDYNEQFF	TGTGCCAGCAGTTATGTGCCCAAGGACTACAATGAGCAGTTCTTC
TRBJ2-5	TRBV5-1	.	.	CASSLAGRAQETQYF	TGCGCCAGCAGCTTGGCCGGCAGGGCACAAGAGACCCAGTACTTC
TRBJ2-7	TRBV5-1	.	TRBD1	CASSLGTGGYEQYF	TGCGCCAGCAGCCTCGGGACAGGGGGCTACGAGCAGTACTTC
TRBJ1-4	TRBV5-1	.	TRBD1	CASSLEGQGALDEKLFF	TGCGCCAGCAGCTTGGAAGGACAGGGGGCGCTGGATGAAAAACTGTTTTTT
TRBJ1-6	TRBV18	.	.	CASSARTAGGSPLHF	TGTGCCAGCTCAGCCCGGACAGCCGGCGGTTCACCCCTCCACTTT
TRBJ2-3	TRBV7-3	.	.	CASSSLAGAGDTQYF	TGTGCCAGCAGCTCCCTTGCGGGGGCAGGGGATACGCAGTATTTT
TRBJ2-7	TRBV11-3	.	TRBD1	CASSQGPGQASYEQYF	TGTGCCAGCAGCCAAGGGCCGGGACAGGCTTCCTACGAGCAGTACTTC
TRBJ2-6	TRBV4-1	.	.	CASSQEWRSGANVLTF	TGCGCCAGCAGCCAAGAGTGGCGCTCTGGGGCCAACGTCCTGACTTTC
TRBJ1-3	TRBV2	.	.	CASSGISSGNTIYF	TGTGCCAGCAGTGGAATATCCTCTGGAAACACCATATATTTT
TRBJ1-1	TRBV4-1	.	.	CASSQRRSGGAFF	TGCGCCAGCAGCCAGAGAAGGAGTGGCGGCGCTTTCTTT
TRBJ2-7	TRBV5-4	.	TRBD1	CASSSGTGGYYEQYF	TGTGCCAGCAGCTCTGGGACAGGGGGCTACTACGAGCAGTACTTC
TRBJ1-1	TRBV30	.	.	CAWSVQFGTEAFF	TGTGCCTGGAGTGTACAGTTCGGGACTGAAGCTTTCTTT
TRBJ2-7	TRBV10-3	.	.	CAIAGVSYEQYF	TGTGCCATCGCCGGGGTCTCCTACGAGCAGTACTTC
TRBJ1-2	TRBV15	.	.	CATSSRLLDYGYTF	TGTGCCACCAGCAGCCGCCTCTTGGATTATGGCTACACCTTC
TRBJ1-1	TRBV5-6	.	.	CASSLSPNLKAAFF	TGTGCCAGCAGCTTGTCGCCCAACCTAAAGGCAGCTTTCTTT
TRBJ2-1	TRBV19	.	.	CASSIRTDYNEQFF	TGTGCCAGTAGTATAAGGACGGACTACAATGAGCAGTTCTTC
TRBJ1-2	TRBV6-6	.	TRBD1	CASSYTGQGAGYGYTF	TGTGCCAGCAGTTACACCGGACAGGGGGCGGGCTATGGCTACACCTTC
TRBJ2-3	TRBV7-9	.	TRBD1	CASSLVRGQGRLDTQYF	TGTGCCAGCAGCTTAGTTCGAGGACAGGGGCGCCTAGATACGCAGTATTTT
TRBJ1-5	TRBV9	.	.	CASSVGLTEQPQHF	TGTGCCAGCAGCGTAGGACTAACCGAGCAGCCCCAGCATTTT
TRBJ1-1	TRBV7-2	.	TRBD1	CASSPDGTVNTEAFF	TGTGCCAGCAGCCCAGACGGGACAGTAAACACTGAAGCTTTCTTT
TRBJ2-5	TRBV27	.	.	CASSWLGERETQYF	TGTGCCAGCAGTTGGCTGGGCGAAAGGGAGACCCAGTACTTC
TRBJ1-1	TRBV19	.	.	CASSRRGGNEAFF	TGTGCCAGTAGCCGGAGGGGAGGAAATGAAGCTTTCTTT
TRBJ2-4	TRBV6-1	.	TRBD1	CASSVSFGTGAKNIQYF	TGTGCCAGCAGTGTGTCTTTCGGGACAGGGGCCAAAAACATTCAGTACTTC
TRBJ1-2	TRBV19	.	.	CASSTPDRANYGYTF	TGTGCCAGTAGTACCCCGGACAGAGCTAACTATGGCTACACCTTC
TRBJ2-3	TRBV11-1	.	.	CASRPDTGSDTQYF	TGTGCCAGCAGACCTGATACAGGGTCAGATACGCAGTATTTT
TRBJ1-2	TRBV21-1	.	.	CASSKESTFNYGYTF	TGTGCCAGCAGCAAAGAGTCCACGTTTAACTATGGCTACACCTTC
TRBJ2-3	TRBV5-6	.	TRBD2	CASSLAGVTDTQYF	TGTGCCAGCAGCTTAGCGGGGGTAACGGATACGCAGTATTTT
TRBJ2-3	TRBV13	.	.	CASSLGLVTDTQYF	TGTGCCAGCAGCTTAGGCCTCGTCACAGATACGCAGTATTTT
TRBJ2-1	TRBV7-8	.	TRBD1	CASSLGRQGLYNEQFF	TGTGCCAGCAGCTTAGGTAGACAGGGATTATACAATGAGCAGTTCTTC
TRBJ1-1	TRBV30	.	.	CAWSAGTPNTEAFF	TGTGCCTGGAGTGCCGGGACACCAAACACTGAAGCTTTCTTT
TRBJ2-5	TRBV9	.	TRBD2	CASSGGTSGSGETQYF	TGTGCCAGCAGCGGGGGAACTAGCGGGAGTGGAGAGACCCAGTACTTC
TRBJ1-5	TRBV27	.	TRBD1	CASSMGTGGNQPQHF	TGTGCCAGCAGTATGGGGACAGGTGGCAATCAGCCCCAGCATTTT
TRBJ1-2	TRBV15	.	TRBD1	CATSRGQSNNYGYTF	TGTGCCACAAGTAGGGGACAGTCGAATAACTATGGCTACACCTTC
TRBJ1-1	TRBV10-1	.	.	CASSGTQNTEAFF	TGCGCCAGCAGCGGGACACAGAACACTGAAGCTTTCTTT
TRBJ2-1	TRBV7-7	.	TRBD1	CASSFPGRRTGSSYNEQFF	TGTGCTAGCAGCTTCCCCGGCCGGCGGACAGGGAGCTCCTACAATGAGCAGTTCTTC
TRBJ2-7	TRBV4-3	.	.	CASSQDRIPSYEQYF	TGCGCCAGCAGCCAAGACAGGATCCCCTCCTACGAGCAGTACTTC
TRBJ1-4	TRBV27	.	.	CASSKAGRNEKLFF	TGTGCCAGCAGCAAGGCAGGGAGAAATGAAAAACTGTTTTTT